This is a list of T cell receptor beta chains from one sample in a study of T cell responses to AZD1222 COVID-19 vaccine. The method was immunoSEQ multiplex PCR; TCRdb's version includes in-frame clones alone and lacks a portion of them. The data show 150,000 to 180,000 clones, with 88% seen just once and 3% to 3.5% held by the top ten. The source material was peripheral blood, sampled on day 0 of AZD1222 vaccination. The source is an adult in good health. Each CDR3 is given with its conserved first and last residue. A D gene is named only where the DNA matches it firmly. Some rows have no size entry. The others give once, few or many, or a class for an expanded clone.

DNA: TGCGCCAGCAGGGAACAGGGGGCCTCCTACGAGCAGTACTTC
CDR3: CASREQGASYEQYF
size: -
J: TRBJ2-7
D: TRBD1
V: TRBV10-2

DNA: TGTGCCAGCAGCCAAGGTTATAGCGGGGGCCCTAGCACAGATACGCAGTATTTT
CDR3: CASSQGYSGGPSTDTQYF
size: -
J: TRBJ2-3
D: TRBD2
V: TRBV3-1/TRBV3-2

DNA: TGTGCCAGCAGCTCGGGACAGGGGGCCACTGAAGCTTTCTTT
CDR3: CASSSGQGATEAFF
size: -
J: TRBJ1-1
D: TRBD1
V: TRBV6-2/TRBV6-3

DNA: TGTGCCAGCAGTTCCACTGTCAGCGGTTACAATGAGCAGTTCTTC
CDR3: CASSSTVSGYNEQFF
size: -
J: TRBJ2-1
D: -
V: TRBV28

DNA: TGTGCCATCAGTGATATGGGGGGCCGGACCGGGGAGCTGTTTTTT
CDR3: CAISDMGGRTGELFF
size: -
J: TRBJ2-2
D: -
V: TRBV10-3

DNA: TGTGCCACCAGCAATGAAAGGAGGCAGCCCCAGCATTTT
CDR3: CATSNERRQPQHF
size: -
J: TRBJ1-5
D: -
V: TRBV15

DNA: TGTGCCAGCAGCTTCAGCGGGGGGAGGGATGAAAAACTGTTTTTT
CDR3: CASSFSGGRDEKLFF
size: -
J: TRBJ1-4
D: -
V: TRBV7-2

DNA: TGTGCCAGCAGAACTCCAGGGTCTGGCGAGCAGTACTTC
CDR3: CASRTPGSGEQYF
size: once
J: TRBJ2-7
D: -
V: TRBV6-5

DNA: TGTGCCAGCAGCTTCCGTGCCGTCGAGAACACTGAAGCTTTCTTT
CDR3: CASSFRAVENTEAFF
size: -
J: TRBJ1-1
D: -
V: TRBV5-4

DNA: TGTGCAAGTCGCCCCCGATCGTTGGGGCTTAATTCACCCCTCCACTTT
CDR3: CASRPRSLGLNSPLHF
size: -
J: TRBJ1-6
D: -
V: TRBV12-2

DNA: TGTGCCAGCAGTGAAGACACCGCCAAAAACATTCAGTACTTC
CDR3: CASSEDTAKNIQYF
size: -
J: TRBJ2-4
D: -
V: TRBV2

DNA: TGCAGCGTTGATCTGTGGCCATCGGAGACCCAGTACTTC
CDR3: CSVDLWPSETQYF
size: -
J: TRBJ2-5
D: -
V: TRBV29-1

DNA: TGTGCCAGCTCACCACCTCCGGGGAACACCGGGGAGCTGTTTTTT
CDR3: CASSPPPGNTGELFF
size: -
J: TRBJ2-2
D: -
V: TRBV18

DNA: TGTGCCAGCTCACCACGGTCCGGGGGCTCCTACAATGAGCAGTTCTTC
CDR3: CASSPRSGGSYNEQFF
size: -
J: TRBJ2-1
D: -
V: TRBV18

DNA: TGTGCCAGCAGCTTAGACGGCCAGGGGGTTGAAAAACTGTTTTTT
CDR3: CASSLDGQGVEKLFF
size: -
J: TRBJ1-4
D: TRBD1
V: TRBV7-8

DNA: TGCGCCAGCAGCTTGGAGACGGGGGGTAATGAGCAGTTCTTC
CDR3: CASSLETGGNEQFF
size: -
J: TRBJ2-1
D: TRBD2
V: TRBV5-1

DNA: TGCGCCAGCAGCTTGGATCCAGGCTACGAGCAGTACTTC
CDR3: CASSLDPGYEQYF
size: -
J: TRBJ2-7
D: -
V: TRBV5-1

DNA: TGTGCCAGCAGCCGGACGGCAAAACAGCACTCCTATAATTCACCCCTCCACTTT
CDR3: CASSRTAKQHSYNSPLHF
size: -
J: TRBJ1-6
D: -
V: TRBV14

DNA: TGTGCCAGCAGCCAATCTATCGGGACAGGGGCAAGTTACACCTTC
CDR3: CASSQSIGTGASYTF
size: -
J: TRBJ1-2
D: TRBD1
V: TRBV16

DNA: TGTGCCAGCCTCCCACAGAGGGGGTTGGAAACTAATGAAAAACTGTTTTTT
CDR3: CASLPQRGLETNEKLFF
size: -
J: TRBJ1-4
D: -
V: TRBV2

DNA: TGCGCCAGCAGCCCGACGGCAGGGTCAGGGGAGCTGTTTTTT
CDR3: CASSPTAGSGELFF
size: -
J: TRBJ2-2
D: -
V: TRBV5-1

DNA: TGCGCCAGCACCCCCGGGGGGAGGACAAACTATGGCTACACCTTC
CDR3: CASTPGGRTNYGYTF
size: many
J: TRBJ1-2
D: -
V: TRBV10-2

DNA: TGTGCCAGCAGTCAGGACAGCTCCTACGAGCAGTACTTC
CDR3: CASSQDSSYEQYF
size: once
J: TRBJ2-7
D: -
V: TRBV6-5

DNA: TGTGGATCAGGGACACTATACGAGCAGTACTTC
CDR3: CGSGTLYEQYF
size: few
J: TRBJ2-7
D: -
V: TRBV28

DNA: TGTGCCAGCAGCCAAAAGGGGGGGCCGAGAGATACGCAGTATTTT
CDR3: CASSQKGGPRDTQYF
size: -
J: TRBJ2-3
D: -
V: TRBV3-1/TRBV3-2

DNA: TGTGCCAGCAGTCAAGCGGGGAGCACAGATACGCAGTATTTT
CDR3: CASSQAGSTDTQYF
size: -
J: TRBJ2-3
D: TRBD2
V: TRBV6-2/TRBV6-3

DNA: TGTGCCAGCAGCCCTCAACAGGGCTATGGCTACACCTTC
CDR3: CASSPQQGYGYTF
size: -
J: TRBJ1-2
D: -
V: TRBV12-3/TRBV12-4

DNA: TGTGCCAGCAGCCTTCGGACACTGAACACTGAAGCTTTCTTT
CDR3: CASSLRTLNTEAFF
size: -
J: TRBJ1-1
D: -
V: TRBV7-9

DNA: TGTGCCACCAGCAGAGGCGGGGGGAGGGCAGATACGCAGTATTTT
CDR3: CATSRGGGRADTQYF
size: few
J: TRBJ2-3
D: TRBD2
V: TRBV15

DNA: TGTGCCAGCAGTTTGACGGTTTCTGAGCCCCAGCATTTT
CDR3: CASSLTVSEPQHF
size: -
J: TRBJ1-5
D: -
V: TRBV28

DNA: TGTGCCAGCAGCCGAGGCGGGGGGGTTTCGGAAAACATTCAGTACTTC
CDR3: CASSRGGGVSENIQYF
size: -
J: TRBJ2-4
D: TRBD2
V: TRBV6-2/TRBV6-3

DNA: TGCAGCGTTGAAACGGGGGGACAGGGAAAAGCTTTCTTT
CDR3: CSVETGGQGKAFF
size: -
J: TRBJ1-1
D: TRBD1
V: TRBV29-1

DNA: TGTGCCAGCTCACCAGAATTGGTCAAATCGGGAGGCTACACCTTC
CDR3: CASSPELVKSGGYTF
size: few
J: TRBJ1-2
D: -
V: TRBV18

DNA: TGTGCCAGCACCCCATCGGTGGACGATACGCAGTATTTT
CDR3: CASTPSVDDTQYF
size: -
J: TRBJ2-3
D: -
V: TRBV5-4

DNA: TGCGCCAGCAGCCAAGATAGGCAGGGGGCCTACGAGCAGTACTTC
CDR3: CASSQDRQGAYEQYF
size: -
J: TRBJ2-7
D: TRBD1
V: TRBV4-3

DNA: TGCGCCAGCAGCCGGACAGGGGGCTTCGATAATTCACCCCTCCACTTT
CDR3: CASSRTGGFDNSPLHF
size: -
J: TRBJ1-6
D: TRBD1
V: TRBV5-1

DNA: TGTGCCAGCACTGGGGACAGCGTAATTTCCTACAATGAGCAGTTCTTC
CDR3: CASTGDSVISYNEQFF
size: -
J: TRBJ2-1
D: TRBD1
V: TRBV2

DNA: TGTGCCAGCAGCCTTGCCGGGGCGCGGGGGGGGCCGGGTGAGCAGTTCTTC
CDR3: CASSLAGARGGPGEQFF
size: -
J: TRBJ2-1
D: TRBD2
V: TRBV5-4

DNA: TGTGCCAGCAGTGAAGGCTCCTTAGGCAAGCCCCAGCATTTT
CDR3: CASSEGSLGKPQHF
size: -
J: TRBJ1-5
D: -
V: TRBV2

DNA: TGTGCCAGCAGCTTAGATTTATACGAGCAGTACTTC
CDR3: CASSLDLYEQYF
size: -
J: TRBJ2-7
D: -
V: TRBV7-2

DNA: TGTGCCAGCGGTGGGACTACCTCCTACGAGCAGTACTTC
CDR3: CASGGTTSYEQYF
size: -
J: TRBJ2-7
D: TRBD2
V: TRBV2

DNA: TGTGCCAGCAGCTTTATAGACGACTACTACGAGCAGTACTTC
CDR3: CASSFIDDYYEQYF
size: -
J: TRBJ2-7
D: -
V: TRBV7-8